The 26 T cell receptor beta chains given below trace back to one sample, sequenced in a study of technical replicates of blood from a few donors. Produced via immunoSEQ multiplex PCR; TCRdb's table is partial and in-frame only. Among fewer than 90,000 clones listed, about 94% were seen once. The sequenced sample was T cells isolated from PBMCs. The receptors derive from a human donor in good health.

J is TRBJ1-1 and V is TRBV7-8; D is unresolved. This CDR3 spans 13 amino acids. In germline, CDR1 is SGHVS, CDR2 FQNEAQ. The V gene lost 2 bases and the J gene lost 13 bases, with 17 bases spanning the gap. CDR3 in DNA: TGTGCCAGCAGCTTATTTTCGACCGGGAATGGTTTCTTT. Its translation: CASSLFSTGNGFF.

The chain recombines TRBV30 with TRBJ2-7, with 8 bases lining up with TRBD2. The germline V gene has CDR1 GTSNPN and CDR2 SVGIG (reference sequence). The CDR3 has 14 amino acids. The ends lost 4 bases at V and 0 bases at J; junction bases unmatched: 5. The CDR3: CAWTTGGGSYEQYF. CDR3 sequence (DNA): TGTGCCTGGACCACGGGGGGGGGCTCCTACGAGCAGTACTTC.

The V call is TRBV7-6, the J call TRBJ2-4, with a tentative D call TRBD2 (6 bases). The CDR3 contains 16 residues. Deletions cut 1 base from V and 1 base from J, with 11 bases between. CDR1 and CDR2 (germline): SGHVS, FNYEAQ. The CDR3 loop reads CASSLGGVGAKNIQYF. In nucleotides, the CDR3 is TGTGCCAGCAGCTTAGGCGGGGTTGGGGCCAAAAACATTCAGTACTTC.

The chain recombines TRBV4-1 with TRBJ1-3, with 9 bases matching TRBD1. Germline CDR1 reads MGHRA; CDR2 reads YSYEKL. The junction had 9 bases not matched to a gene; V was cut back by 1 base and J by 8 bases. This CDR3 region has 16 residues. For the CDR3, the DNA is TGCGCCAGCAGCCAAGGAGACAGGGGGGGAGAAGACACCATATATTTT. Amino acid sequence: CASSQGDRGGEDTIYF.

This chain uses TRBV4-2 with TRBJ2-5; TRBD2 matches at 11 bases. Germline V gene sequence: CDR1 LGHNA, CDR2 YNFKEQ. CDR3 length: 17 residues. The ends lost 5 bases at V and 5 bases at J; junction bases unmatched: 13. The CDR3 region has the DNA TGTGCCAGCAGCTTTATGGCTCTAGCGGGGGGAGTGGAGACCCAGTACTTC. This gives the protein CASSFMALAGGVETQYF.

The genes are TRBV12-1 and TRBJ2-7; the D segment call TRBD2 is taken from the table without a DNA check. TRBV12-1 is shown as a pseudogene. The CDR3 contains 12 residues. The CDR3 region has the DNA TGTGCCAGCAAACTCCCCCCATACGAGCAGTACTTC. It encodes CASKLPPYEQYF.

This clone was observed once. An end of the junction differs from the germline gene, which may be a read error. The rearrangement joins TRBV2 to TRBJ1-3; 7 nucleotides line up with TRBD1. Germline assignment: CDR1 SNHLY and CDR2 FYNNEI. The length of the CDR3 is 14 residues. Here the CDR3 DNA reads TGTGCCAGCAGCGAAGACAGGGCTGGAAACACCATATATTTT. Protein sequence: CASSEDRAGNTIYF.

The chain joins TRBV25-1 to TRBJ2-1; TRBD1 is a possible D gene (6 bases). The V and J ends lost 5 bases and 6 bases respectively, with 20 bases between them. CDR1 and CDR2 from the germline V gene are MGHDK and SYGVNS. The CDR3 contains 16 residues. CDR3 sequence (DNA): TGTGCCAGCAGTTCTATGGGGGCTAGCTTATCCAATGAGCAGTTCTTC. Translation gives CASSSMGASLSNEQFF.

V is TRBV4-1 and J is TRBJ1-1; D perhaps matches TRBD1 (6 bases). Between the trimmed V and J ends, which lost 5 bases and 1 base, there was a span of 11 bases. This CDR3 comprises 14 residues. Germline CDR1 is MGHRA and CDR2 is YSYEKL. The CDR3 loop reads CASSNRVENTEAFF. DNA of the CDR3: TGCGCCAGCAGCAACAGGGTGGAGAACACTGAAGCTTTCTTT.

This chain connects TRBV6-1 to TRBJ2-2; 8 bases align to TRBD1. Unmatched junction bases numbered 5, after V lost 2 bases and J lost 6 bases. In germline, CDR1 is MNHNS, CDR2 SASEGT. The CDR3 contains 15 residues. CDR3 in amino acids: CASSEQTGVPGELFF. Here the CDR3 DNA reads TGTGCCAGCAGTGAACAGACAGGGGTACCCGGGGAGCTGTTTTTT.

The genes are TRBV18 and TRBJ2-5; 7 bases align to TRBD1. The CDR3 is made up of 14 amino acids. V lost 3 bases to trimming and J lost 5 bases; unmatched junction nucleotides: 6. The V gene's germline CDR1 is KGHSH and CDR2 LQKENI. The CDR3 protein is CASSPRGFRETQYF. In nucleotides, the CDR3 is TGTGCCAGCTCACCCAGGGGGTTCCGGGAGACCCAGTACTTC.

This clone was picked up one time. The chain recombines TRBV9 with TRBJ2-3; 12 bases line up with TRBD1. Trimming at V came to 5 bases and at J to 5 bases, leaving 6 bases not matched to a gene. The CDR3 is 15 amino acids. Germline lookup yields CDR1 SGDLS and CDR2 YYNGEE. In DNA, the CDR3 is TGTGCCAGCAGGGCCGGGACAGGGGGCCGAGATACGCAGTATTTT. This gives the protein CASRAGTGGRDTQYF. Based on the CDR3 plus reference TRBV9 and TRBJ2-3, the full variable domain is DSGVTQTPKHLITATGQRVTLRCSPRSGDLSVYWYQQSLDQGLQFLIQYYNGEERAKGNILERFSAQQFPDLHSELNLSSLELGDSALYFCASRAGTGGRDTQYFGPGTRLTVL.

The gene calls are TRBV7-3 and TRBJ2-7; TRBD2 matches 7 bases. Germline CDR1 is SGHTA and CDR2 is FQGTGA. The V and J ends lost 7 bases and 0 bases, in that order; junction bases with no gene match: 9. The CDR3 spans 15 residues. The CDR3 sequence: CASIPTSSSSYEQYF. CDR3 bases: TGTGCCAGCATCCCGACTAGCTCTAGCTCCTACGAGCAGTACTTC.

This clone is a singleton in its sample. The V call is TRBV28, the J call TRBJ2-7; 8 nucleotides align to TRBD1. Per germline, CDR1 MDHEN and CDR2 SYDVKM. The CDR3 length is 13 residues. V lost 5 bases to trimming and J lost 7 bases; unmatched junction nucleotides: 7. CDR3 sequence: CASSLPTGGEQYF. CDR3 DNA: TGTGCCAGCAGTCTACCCACAGGGGGAGAGCAGTACTTC.

This sequence joins TRBV11-2 and TRBJ2-7; 10 bases align to TRBD1. V shed 9 bases and J 1 base; nucleotides not matched to a gene: 9. The CDR3 has 15 amino acids. Germline values: CDR1 SGHAT, CDR2 FQNNGV. As DNA, the CDR3 is TGTGCCAGTGAACCGGGACAGGGGCTATCCTACGAGCAGTACTTC. Amino acid sequence: CASEPGQGLSYEQYF.

The chain employs TRBV11-2 and TRBJ2-3, with a possible D match to TRBD2 (6 bases). V dropped 3 bases and J dropped 0 bases, with 16 bases sitting between them. Per germline, CDR1 SGHAT and CDR2 FQNNGV. The CDR3 runs 17 residues. As DNA, the CDR3 is TGTGCCAGCAGCTTCTCTCCCCCGGGGGAGAGCACAGATACGCAGTATTTT. Translation gives CASSFSPPGESTDTQYF. Supplemented by reference TRBV11-2 and TRBJ2-3, the full variable domain reads EAGVAQSPRYKIIEKRQSVAFWCNPISGHATLYWYQQILGQGPKLLIQFQNNGVVDDSQLPKDRFSAERLKGVDSTLKIQPAKLEDSAVYLCASSFSPPGESTDTQYFGPGTRLTVL.

The V gene is TRBV18, the J gene TRBJ1-1; D unclear. The germline V gene encodes CDR1 KGHSH and CDR2 LQKENI. CDR3 length equals 12 residues. V was cut by 6 bases and J by 2 bases, with 7 bases left in between. The CDR3 is CASSSINTEAFF. The CDR3 nucleotides read TGTGCCAGCTCGTCCATTAACACTGAAGCTTTCTTT.

The genes are TRBV2 and TRBJ1-1, with D tentatively TRBD1 (5 bases). V lost 7 bases to trimming and J lost 1 base, with 10 bases between them. Per germline, CDR1 SNHLY and CDR2 FYNNEI. There are 13 residues in the CDR3. The CDR3 sequence: CASKQEGNTEAFF. CDR3 in DNA: TGTGCCAGCAAACAGGAGGGGAACACTGAAGCTTTCTTT.

This chain connects TRBV6-1 to TRBJ2-7, with 10 positions matching TRBD1. J was trimmed by 5 bases and V by 7 bases; bases with no gene match: 5. CDR1 is MNHNS and CDR2 is SASEGT in the germline V gene. The length of the CDR3 is 13 residues. The CDR3 nucleotides are TGTGCCAGCAACCGACAGGGGGCTAACGAGCAGTACTTC. Its translation: CASNRQGANEQYF.

This chain links TRBV2 with TRBJ2-7, with TRBD2 identical over 8 bases. With 2 bases clipped from V and 2 bases from J, the junction kept 5 bases outside the gene matches. CDR1 is SNHLY, CDR2 FYNNEI, per germline. The CDR3 runs to 15 residues. The CDR3 sequence: CASSEKSGSTYEQYF. As DNA, the CDR3 is TGTGCCAGCAGTGAAAAGAGCGGGAGCACCTACGAGCAGTACTTC.

The J gene is TRBJ1-2, the V gene TRBV2; tentative D call: TRBD1 (6 bases). The length of the CDR3 is 13 residues. Germline V gene data show CDR1 as SNHLY and CDR2 as FYNNEI. Between the trimmed V and J ends, which lost 5 bases and 4 bases, there was a span of 11 bases. The DNA for the CDR3 is TGTGCCAGCAGTTCGGACAGAGCCTATGGCTACACCTTC. Translating it yields CASSSDRAYGYTF.

This rearrangement joins TRBV7-9 to TRBJ1-1; maybe TRBD1 (6 bases). V was clipped by 5 bases and J by 1 base, with 8 bases between them. The CDR3 extends over 13 amino acids. Germline assignment: CDR1 SEHNR and CDR2 FQNEAQ (reference sequence). The CDR3 sequence is CASSRQENTEAFF. The CDR3 nucleotides are TGTGCCAGCAGCAGACAGGAGAACACTGAAGCTTTCTTT.

J is TRBJ1-5 and V is TRBV28; no definite D call. Germline assignment: CDR1 MDHEN and CDR2 SYDVKM. Trimming left V 2 bases short and J 7 bases short, with 15 bases between. The CDR3 loop spans 15 amino acids. The CDR3 spells CASSLEAVLAQPQHF. The CDR3 region has the DNA TGTGCCAGCAGTTTAGAAGCGGTCCTCGCGCAGCCCCAGCATTTT.

The rearrangement links TRBV6-1 to TRBJ1-2, with 7 bases aligning to TRBD1. V was clipped by 2 bases and J by 8 bases; unmatched bases: 8. The CDR3 runs to 14 residues. Germline V lookup: CDR1 MNHNS, CDR2 SASEGT. The CDR3 region has the DNA TGTGCCAGCAGTGAAAGGGGGCAGGGGTCGGGCTACACCTTC. Its protein is CASSERGQGSGYTF.

The chain is built from TRBV5-6 and TRBJ1-2, with 8 nucleotides matching TRBD1. Germline V CDR1 and CDR2: SGHDT, YYEEEE. The CDR3 contains 14 residues. V gave up 2 bases and J gave up 4 bases; unmatched junction bases: 4. The CDR3 spells CASSFDRGGYGYTF. CDR3 nucleotide sequence: TGTGCCAGCAGCTTCGACAGGGGAGGCTATGGCTACACCTTC.

The chain is built from TRBV6-5 and TRBJ2-5; D unresolved. Germline V gene data show CDR1 as MNHEY and CDR2 as SVGAGI. V gave up 6 bases and J gave up 4 bases, with 18 bases separating them. This CDR3 is 15 amino acids long. The CDR3 protein is CASSPTPLGLETQYF. The CDR3 nucleotides read TGTGCCAGCAGCCCAACCCCGCTTGGGCTAGAGACCCAGTACTTC.